Here is one T cell receptor beta chain with its context. Its antigen is unidentified. This sample was included in a study of shared clonotypes between healthy human individuals. About the study: Per-donor plates numbered three CD4 naive, three CD4 memory, two CD8 naive and one CD8 memory. Study-wide results and caveats: Sampling was confined to blood; repertoires within tissues likely differ. There were few donors, and this limited the genetic and exposure-history diversity represented. What naive subsets generally showed was a larger estimated richness than memory subsets showed.

Profiled with immunoSEQ multiplex PCR; TCRdb holds only in-frame clones, not every one. The repertoire includes 900,000 to 1,200,000 clones, around three quarters of them detected once, and 0.55% to 0.7% sits in the top ten. Trimming at V came to 3 bases and at J to 7 bases, leaving 10 bases not matched to a gene. The CDR3 contains 16 residues. Germline loops: CDR1 WSHSY, CDR2 SAAADI. Specimen: memory CD4+ T cells from PBMCs. The subset is: CD45RA-negative fraction. The TCR sequence derives from a man between 18 and 29 years old in good health. Some clones in this sample may be carry-over from other donors' samples. The chain couples TRBV10-2 to TRBJ2-7, with TRBD2 matching over 12 bases. The CDR3: CASSDARTSGTGEQYF. CDR3 bases: TGCGCCAGCAGTGACGCTAGGACTAGCGGGACAGGGGAGCAGTACTTC.